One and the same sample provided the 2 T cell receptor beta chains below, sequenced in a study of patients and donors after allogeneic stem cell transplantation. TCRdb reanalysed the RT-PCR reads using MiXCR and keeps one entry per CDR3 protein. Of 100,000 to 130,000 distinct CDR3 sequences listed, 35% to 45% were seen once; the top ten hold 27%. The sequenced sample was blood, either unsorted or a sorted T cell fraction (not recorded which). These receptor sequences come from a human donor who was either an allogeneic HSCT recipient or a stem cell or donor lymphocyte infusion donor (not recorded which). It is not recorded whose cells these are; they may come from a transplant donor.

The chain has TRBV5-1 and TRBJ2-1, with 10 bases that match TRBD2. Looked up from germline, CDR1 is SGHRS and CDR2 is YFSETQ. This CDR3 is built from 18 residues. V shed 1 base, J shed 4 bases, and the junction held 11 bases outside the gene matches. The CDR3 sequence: CASSLRVSTSGLYNEQFF. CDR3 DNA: TGCGCCAGCAGCTTGAGGGTATCGACTAGCGGGCTTTACAATGAGCAGTTCTTC.

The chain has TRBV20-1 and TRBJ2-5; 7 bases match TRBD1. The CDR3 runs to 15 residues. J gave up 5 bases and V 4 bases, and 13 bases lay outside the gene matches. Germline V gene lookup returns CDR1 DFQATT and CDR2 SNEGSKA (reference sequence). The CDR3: CSANPTGLEVETQYF. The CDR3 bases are TGCAGTGCTAACCCGACAGGGCTTGAAGTGGAGACCCAGTACTTC.